This paragraph reports one T cell receptor beta chain. Trimming left V 5 bases short and J 5 bases short, with 12 bases between. From germline, CDR1 is SGHVS and CDR2 FQNEAQ. The CDR3 covers 14 residues. These data are taken from a study of tumor-infiltrating lymphocytes in localized non-small cell lung cancer. Here immunoSEQ multiplex PCR was the method, and the copy in TCRdb shows in-frame clones only, minus some. The table lists 10,000 to 15,000 clones, 80% to 90% of them singletons. The chain is built from TRBV7-8 and TRBJ1-4; D is perhaps TRBD1 (6 bases). Sequenced: lung tumor tissue. The TCR sequence derives from a human donor with non-small cell lung cancer. CDR3 DNA: TGTGCCAGCAGCCCCCAGAGGGGGAATGAAAAACTGTTTTTT. This sequence encodes CASSPQRGNEKLFF.